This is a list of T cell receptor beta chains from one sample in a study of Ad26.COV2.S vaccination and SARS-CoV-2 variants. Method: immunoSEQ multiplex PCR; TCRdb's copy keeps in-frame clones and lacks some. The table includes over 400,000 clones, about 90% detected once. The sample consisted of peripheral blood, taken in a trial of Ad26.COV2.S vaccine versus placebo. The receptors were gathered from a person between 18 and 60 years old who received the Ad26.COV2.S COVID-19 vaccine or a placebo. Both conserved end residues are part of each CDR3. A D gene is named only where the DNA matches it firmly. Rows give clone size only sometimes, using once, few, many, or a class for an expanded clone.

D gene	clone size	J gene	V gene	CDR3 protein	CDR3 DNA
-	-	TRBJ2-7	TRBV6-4	CASVTRTETYEQYF	TGTGCCAGTGTGACACGGACAGAAACCTACGAGCAGTACTTC
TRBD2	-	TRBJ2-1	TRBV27	CASSLWGLAGAFYNEQFF	TGTGCCAGCAGTTTATGGGGACTAGCGGGGGCCTTCTACAATGAGCAGTTCTTC
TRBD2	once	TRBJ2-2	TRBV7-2	CASSLVLAANTGELFF	TGTGCCAGCAGCTTAGTACTAGCGGCGAACACCGGGGAGCTGTTTTTT
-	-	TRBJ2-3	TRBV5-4	CASSRGPRATDTQYF	TGTGCCAGCAGTCGAGGACCCCGGGCCACAGATACGCAGTATTTT
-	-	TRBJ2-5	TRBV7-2	CASSLQPNQETQYF	TGTGCCAGCAGCTTACAACCGAACCAAGAGACCCAGTACTTC
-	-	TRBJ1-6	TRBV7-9	CASSPGQSDNSPLHF	TGTGCCAGCAGCCCCGGACAGAGCGATAATTCACCCCTCCACTTT
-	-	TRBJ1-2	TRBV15	CATSRDLTDYGYTF	TGTGCCACCAGCAGAGATCTTACGGACTATGGCTACACCTTC
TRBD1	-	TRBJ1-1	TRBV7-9	CASSATGGERLNTEAFF	TGTGCCAGCAGCGCAACAGGGGGTGAGCGATTGAACACTGAAGCTTTCTTT
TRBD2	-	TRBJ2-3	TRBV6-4	CASSALAGSSDTQYF	TGTGCCAGCAGTGCACTAGCGGGGAGTTCCGATACGCAGTATTTT
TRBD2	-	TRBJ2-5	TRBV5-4	CATQRASGVQETQYF	TGTGCCACCCAGAGGGCTAGCGGGGTTCAAGAGACCCAGTACTTC
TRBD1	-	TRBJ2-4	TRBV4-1	CASSQDRLGTGSAKNIQYF	TGCGCCAGCAGCCAAGATCGACTCGGGACAGGGTCGGCCAAAAACATTCAGTACTTC
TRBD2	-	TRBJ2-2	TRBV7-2	CASSQTGTTFLTGKLFF	TGTGCCAGCAGCCAAACCGGGACTACTTTTTTAACCGGGAAGCTGTTTTTT
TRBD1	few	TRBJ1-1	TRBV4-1	CASTPGQVLNTEAFF	TGCGCCAGCACCCCGGGACAGGTTTTGAACACTGAAGCTTTCTTT
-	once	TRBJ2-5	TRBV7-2	CASSTHSGQETQYF	TGTGCCAGCAGCACACATAGCGGTCAAGAGACCCAGTACTTC
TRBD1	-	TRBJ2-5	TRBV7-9	CASGDRVVSEETQYF	TGTGCCAGCGGGGACAGGGTTGTTTCGGAAGAGACCCAGTACTTC
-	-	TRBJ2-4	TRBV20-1	CSASTGGLLAKNIQYF	TGCAGTGCTAGTACTGGTGGTCTACTAGCCAAAAACATTCAGTACTTC
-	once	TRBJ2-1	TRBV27	CASSSTSGSQYNEQFF	TGTGCCAGCAGTTCTACGAGCGGGTCCCAATACAATGAGCAGTTCTTC
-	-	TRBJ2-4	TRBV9	CASSVDEGNIQYF	TGTGCCAGCAGCGTAGACGAGGGTAACATTCAGTACTTC
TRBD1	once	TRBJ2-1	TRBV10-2	CASNTGGYEQFF	TGCGCCAGCAATACAGGGGGCTATGAGCAGTTCTTC
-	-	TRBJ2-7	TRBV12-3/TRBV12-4	CASSSLHSYEQYF	TGTGCCAGCAGTTCCCTACATTCCTACGAGCAGTACTTC
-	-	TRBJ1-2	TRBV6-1	CASSEDTGVGYTF	TGTGCCAGCAGTGAAGATACAGGCGTCGGCTACACCTTC
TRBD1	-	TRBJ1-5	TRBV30	CAWSTRGAQPQHF	TGTGCCTGGAGTACCAGGGGGGCTCAGCCCCAGCATTTT
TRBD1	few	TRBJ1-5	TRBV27	CASRPGQFYQPQHF	TGTGCCAGCAGACCGGGACAGTTTTATCAGCCCCAGCATTTT
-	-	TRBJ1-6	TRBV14	CASSRLSSYNSPLHF	TGTGCCAGCAGCCGCTTGAGCTCCTATAATTCACCCCTCCACTTT
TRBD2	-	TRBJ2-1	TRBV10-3	CAISERSGGSSLNEQFF	TGTGCCATCAGTGAGCGTAGCGGGGGCTCGAGCCTCAATGAGCAGTTCTTC
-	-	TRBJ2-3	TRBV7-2	CASSSVRDTDTQYF	TGTGCCAGCAGCTCCGTACGAGACACAGATACGCAGTATTTT
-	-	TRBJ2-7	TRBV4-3	CASSQDLGPLEQYF	TGCGCCAGCAGCCAAGATCTTGGCCCCCTCGAGCAGTACTTC